This is a list of T cell receptor beta chains from one sample in a study of cytomegalovirus exposure and HLA in healthy donors. Assay used: immunoSEQ multiplex PCR; TCRdb lists only in-frame clones, some missing. The top ten clones hold approximately 17% of a sample with 60,000 to 85,000 clones, about 79% of them seen once. The sequencing input was PBMCs. These receptors came from a man in his sixties or seventies in good health and CMV-seropositive. CDR3s leave out the opening cysteine and the closing phenylalanine or tryptophan.

length: 11
V: TRBV19
CDR3: ASTTGEGQPQH

length: 11
V: TRBV5-4
CDR3: ASSFFGGDTQY

length: 13
V: TRBV15
CDR3: ATSIQGANGEKLF

length: 11
V: TRBV5-1
CDR3: ASSLGDSDTQY

length: 15
V: TRBV28
CDR3: ASSPNSQGQGPGGYT

length: 10
V: TRBV6-1
CDR3: ASSDTNQPQH

length: 12
V: TRBV6-5
CDR3: ASSQGLAEYEQY

length: 13
V: TRBV6-6
CDR3: ASSLERGGLGTQY

length: 12
V: TRBV5-4
CDR3: ASSPDSVGYEQY

length: 12
V: TRBV6-5
CDR3: ASKRTGTAGELF

length: 15
V: TRBV7-8
CDR3: ASSVGRGRGMNTEAF

length: 12
V: TRBV29-1
CDR3: SVDGGGPSYEQY

length: 12
V: TRBV10-3
CDR3: AISDGLAGGEQF

length: 12
V: TRBV13
CDR3: ASSNRRSYNEQF

length: 13
V: TRBV7-9
CDR3: ASSLVGRSTDTQY

length: 13
V: TRBV2
CDR3: ASSPMGGTNEKLF

length: 13
V: TRBV19
CDR3: ASNGGRADADTQY

length: 13
V: TRBV30
CDR3: AWNLGRGAQETQY

length: 11
V: TRBV28
CDR3: ASSLSGGAEAF

length: 12
V: TRBV4-1
CDR3: ASSPRRDYYEQY

length: 12
V: TRBV10-3
CDR3: AISAGQGSGEQY

length: 13
V: TRBV4-1
CDR3: ASSQAGGSYNEQF

length: 12
V: TRBV10-3
CDR3: AISNDRVGETQY

length: 12
V: TRBV5-4
CDR3: ASSLAGAQETQY

length: 11
V: TRBV7-6
CDR3: ASSHRDSYEQY

length: 13
V: TRBV6-5
CDR3: ASSYSLAGTDTQY

length: 13
V: TRBV5-4
CDR3: ASSIGNPEPRELF

length: 13
V: TRBV10-3
CDR3: AISATGGGNQPQH

length: 12
V: TRBV2
CDR3: ASNLLAGGDTQY

length: 12
V: TRBV19
CDR3: ASNPGQGKDTQY

length: 13
V: TRBV7-9
CDR3: ASSPTSGRSDTQY

length: 12
V: TRBV19
CDR3: ASSITSGSYEQY

length: 12
V: TRBV6-5
CDR3: AIGRLAGTGELF